The rows below give T cell receptor beta chains drawn from one sample of a study of identical twins. TCRdb re-analysed the 5' RACE reads in MiXCR, keeping a single row per CDR3 protein. The profile covers about 470,000 distinct CDR3 sequences, with roughly 24% appearing a single time and about 3% taken by the ten largest. The same specimen was also included in a second study, on T cells expressing NK-cell markers.

Specimen: CD4+ T cells sorted from blood. Receptors originate from a woman under 30 in good health. Both conserved end residues are part of each CDR3. The D gene is left open where the match is weak. Size is omitted from some rows. Given values are once, few, many or a class for expanded clones.

v_call: TRBV14
j_call: TRBJ2-2
d_call: TRBD1
clone_size: few
cdr3_nt: TGTGCCAGCTCTTTTAACAGGGGGTCAACCGGGGAGCTGTTTTTT
cdr3_aa: CASSFNRGSTGELFF

v_call: TRBV20-1
j_call: TRBJ1-6
d_call: TRBD1
clone_size: -
cdr3_nt: TGCAGTGCTAATGGACAGGGAAGCAATAATTCACCCCTCCACTTT
cdr3_aa: CSANGQGSNNSPLHF

v_call: TRBV5-1
j_call: TRBJ2-6
d_call: TRBD1
clone_size: -
cdr3_nt: TGCGCCAGCAGCTTCGACAGGGGGCGAGCTGGGGCCAACGTCCTGACTTTC
cdr3_aa: CASSFDRGRAGANVLTF

v_call: TRBV2
j_call: TRBJ1-2
d_call: -
clone_size: -
cdr3_nt: TGTGCCAGCGGGGGTAACTATGGCTACACCTTC
cdr3_aa: CASGGNYGYTF

v_call: TRBV5-1
j_call: TRBJ2-7
d_call: -
clone_size: many
cdr3_nt: TGTGCCAGCAGCCCAGGGACCGGACCCTACGAGCAGTACTTC
cdr3_aa: CASSPGTGPYEQYF

v_call: TRBV20-1
j_call: TRBJ2-1
d_call: TRBD1
clone_size: -
cdr3_nt: TGCAGTGCAAGGGACAGGGGGCCTTCCTCCTACAATGAGCAGTTCTTC
cdr3_aa: CSARDRGPSSYNEQFF

v_call: TRBV5-1
j_call: TRBJ1-1
d_call: -
clone_size: few
cdr3_nt: TGCGCCAGCAGCCCCCGGGACGGCAGTATGAACACTGAAGCTTTCTTT
cdr3_aa: CASSPRDGSMNTEAFF

v_call: TRBV3-1
j_call: TRBJ1-6
d_call: TRBD1
clone_size: -
cdr3_nt: TGTGCCAGCAGCCAATCGACAGGGTTCGATTCACCCCTCCACTTT
cdr3_aa: CASSQSTGFDSPLHF

v_call: TRBV30
j_call: TRBJ1-3
d_call: -
clone_size: -
cdr3_nt: TGTGCCTGGAGTCCGCGGGGCTCTGGAAACACCATATATTTT
cdr3_aa: CAWSPRGSGNTIYF

v_call: TRBV5-1
j_call: TRBJ2-3
d_call: -
clone_size: -
cdr3_nt: TGCGCCAGCAGTCGGGGCGGGTCGGATACGCAGTATTTT
cdr3_aa: CASSRGGSDTQYF

v_call: TRBV29-1
j_call: TRBJ2-1
d_call: -
clone_size: few
cdr3_nt: TGCAGCGTAGACAACCAGGGAAATGAGCAGTTCTTC
cdr3_aa: CSVDNQGNEQFF

v_call: TRBV20-1
j_call: TRBJ1-2
d_call: -
clone_size: few
cdr3_nt: TGCAGTGCTGGGGGGGTTTTTGAGGGCTACACCTTC
cdr3_aa: CSAGGVFEGYTF

v_call: TRBV5-5
j_call: TRBJ2-5
d_call: -
clone_size: few
cdr3_nt: TGTGCCAGCAGCCAAGGGGTGGCGGATAAAGAGACCCAGTACTTC
cdr3_aa: CASSQGVADKETQYF

v_call: TRBV20-1
j_call: TRBJ2-7
d_call: -
clone_size: -
cdr3_nt: TGCAGTGCTCAACACGGGACCACAACCTACGAGCAGTACTTC
cdr3_aa: CSAQHGTTTYEQYF

v_call: TRBV2
j_call: TRBJ1-1
d_call: -
clone_size: -
cdr3_nt: TGTGCCAGCAGGAGGGGGGAGAGCACTGAAGCTTTCTTT
cdr3_aa: CASRRGESTEAFF

v_call: TRBV7-2
j_call: TRBJ1-4
d_call: -
clone_size: once
cdr3_nt: TGTGCCAGCAGCTTAGGACACGGAACTAATGAAAAACTGTTTTTT
cdr3_aa: CASSLGHGTNEKLFF

v_call: TRBV6-5
j_call: TRBJ2-1
d_call: -
clone_size: -
cdr3_nt: TGTGCCAGCAGTTACGGGTCGGCTGAGCAGTTCTTC
cdr3_aa: CASSYGSAEQFF

v_call: TRBV10-3
j_call: TRBJ1-6
d_call: -
clone_size: -
cdr3_nt: TGTGCCATCAGTGACGGGGGGGTATTACCCCTCCACTTT
cdr3_aa: CAISDGGVLPLHF

v_call: TRBV7-9
j_call: TRBJ2-7
d_call: -
clone_size: few
cdr3_nt: TGTGCCAGCAGCTTTTTACGGGCGGACGAGCAGTACTTC
cdr3_aa: CASSFLRADEQYF

v_call: TRBV10-1
j_call: TRBJ2-5
d_call: TRBD1
clone_size: -
cdr3_nt: TGCGCCAGCAGTCGGGACAGTTCTCGGGAGACCCAGTACTTC
cdr3_aa: CASSRDSSRETQYF

v_call: TRBV7-9
j_call: TRBJ2-2
d_call: -
clone_size: -
cdr3_nt: TGTGCCAGCAGCTATGGGGGAATCAACACCGGGGAGCTGTTTTTT
cdr3_aa: CASSYGGINTGELFF

v_call: TRBV11-2
j_call: TRBJ2-2
d_call: -
clone_size: few
cdr3_nt: TGTGCCAGCAGCTTACCCCCCCTCGGGACGCCATCCACCGGGGAGCTGTTTTTT
cdr3_aa: CASSLPPLGTPSTGELFF

v_call: TRBV11-3
j_call: TRBJ2-1
d_call: -
clone_size: few
cdr3_nt: TGTGCCAGCAGCCCACAGGGTCTGGCTGGCAATGAGCAGTTCTTC
cdr3_aa: CASSPQGLAGNEQFF

v_call: TRBV10-1
j_call: TRBJ2-7
d_call: -
clone_size: once
cdr3_nt: TGCGCCAGCAGTGAGCGTGGTGTCCCAGCGGGCGAGCAGTACTTC
cdr3_aa: CASSERGVPAGEQYF

v_call: TRBV20-1
j_call: TRBJ2-1
d_call: -
clone_size: -
cdr3_nt: TGCAGTGCGCCACGGGGCTTAGGGGAGCAGTTCTTC
cdr3_aa: CSAPRGLGEQFF

v_call: TRBV12-3/TRBV12-4
j_call: TRBJ2-7
d_call: TRBD1
clone_size: -
cdr3_nt: TGTGCCAGCAGTCCCGCCGGGACAGTGATTGCGGAGCAGTACTTC
cdr3_aa: CASSPAGTVIAEQYF

v_call: TRBV5-5
j_call: TRBJ1-2
d_call: TRBD1
clone_size: -
cdr3_nt: TGTGCCAGCAGCTTGGGACAGGGCAGGGACTATGGCTACACCTTC
cdr3_aa: CASSLGQGRDYGYTF

v_call: TRBV12-3/TRBV12-4
j_call: TRBJ2-2
d_call: -
clone_size: -
cdr3_nt: TGTGCCAGCAGTCGGACTAACCTGGGCGCCGGGGAGCTGTTTTTT
cdr3_aa: CASSRTNLGAGELFF

v_call: TRBV3-1
j_call: TRBJ2-1
d_call: -
clone_size: few
cdr3_nt: TGTGCCAGCAGAACAGGGCTTTGGCAGTTCTTC
cdr3_aa: CASRTGLWQFF

v_call: TRBV6-1
j_call: TRBJ1-4
d_call: -
clone_size: -
cdr3_nt: TGTGCCACCGGCAGGACAGTTAATGAAAAACTGTTTTTT
cdr3_aa: CATGRTVNEKLFF

v_call: TRBV29-1
j_call: TRBJ1-5
d_call: -
clone_size: -
cdr3_nt: TGCAGCGTTTCTTATCTAACAGGGAGCAATCAGCCCCAGCATTTT
cdr3_aa: CSVSYLTGSNQPQHF

v_call: TRBV5-1
j_call: TRBJ2-2
d_call: -
clone_size: -
cdr3_nt: TGCGCCAGCAGCACAGGGATGCACACCGGGGAGCTGTTTTTT
cdr3_aa: CASSTGMHTGELFF

v_call: TRBV5-6
j_call: TRBJ2-3
d_call: TRBD1
clone_size: few
cdr3_nt: TGTGCCAGCAGCTCGGTACAGGGGACGCAGTATTTT
cdr3_aa: CASSSVQGTQYF

v_call: TRBV20-1
j_call: TRBJ2-3
d_call: -
clone_size: few
cdr3_nt: TGCAGTGCTAGAGAGTCCGCGACTAGCACAGATACGCAGTATTTT
cdr3_aa: CSARESATSTDTQYF

v_call: TRBV12-3/TRBV12-4
j_call: TRBJ2-1
d_call: -
clone_size: -
cdr3_nt: TGTGCCAGCAGCCCACGACAGGGGCGGGAGAATGAGCAGTTCTTC
cdr3_aa: CASSPRQGRENEQFF

v_call: TRBV10-1
j_call: TRBJ1-2
d_call: TRBD1
clone_size: many
cdr3_nt: TGCGCCAGCAGTTACGGGACAGAGAACTATGGCTACACCTTC
cdr3_aa: CASSYGTENYGYTF

v_call: TRBV3-1
j_call: TRBJ1-1
d_call: -
clone_size: -
cdr3_nt: TGTGCCAGCAGCCACCCTAGGTGGGGCGGACCTGCGACTGAAGCTTTCTTT
cdr3_aa: CASSHPRWGGPATEAFF

v_call: TRBV4-3
j_call: TRBJ2-3
d_call: -
clone_size: -
cdr3_nt: TGCGCCAGCAGCCAAGGCAACCATCCGGGGGCCGATACGCAGTATTTT
cdr3_aa: CASSQGNHPGADTQYF

v_call: TRBV30
j_call: TRBJ2-7
d_call: -
clone_size: -
cdr3_nt: TGTGCCGGGACACCCCACATTTGGTCGGGGTCTTCCTACGAGCAGTACTTC
cdr3_aa: CAGTPHIWSGSSYEQYF

v_call: TRBV6-5
j_call: TRBJ2-3
d_call: -
clone_size: -
cdr3_nt: TGTGCCAGCAGTTACTCAACAGGGACAGATACGCAGTATTTT
cdr3_aa: CASSYSTGTDTQYF

v_call: TRBV18
j_call: TRBJ2-1
d_call: TRBD1
clone_size: -
cdr3_nt: TGTGCCAGCTCACCACCGGGACAGGGGGCTTGGGGTGAGCAGTTCTTC
cdr3_aa: CASSPPGQGAWGEQFF

v_call: TRBV20-1
j_call: TRBJ2-5
d_call: -
clone_size: -
cdr3_nt: TGCAGTGCTACCAGGGATCGAGGGAGGCGCAAAGAGACCCAGTACTTC
cdr3_aa: CSATRDRGRRKETQYF